Below are 3 T cell receptor beta chains sequenced from a single sample in a study of graft-versus-host responses after intestinal transplantation. Some clones are missing from TCRdb's copy, which holds only in-frame ones; the method was immunoSEQ multiplex PCR. The data contain around 110,000 clones, just over 90% of them singletons. These receptors' antigens are unknown. The specimen comprised unstimulated CD4+ T cells sorted from spleen or lymph node cells, sampled before transplant. The source of these receptors is a human donor who was the organ donor for an intestinal transplant.

The chain recombines TRBV11-1 with TRBJ1-3, with D perhaps matching TRBD1 (6 bases). The germline gives CDR1 SGHAT, CDR2 FQDESV (reference sequence). The CDR3 consists of 13 residues. The V and J ends lost 10 bases and 4 bases respectively, with 14 bases between them. This CDR3 reads CAIDCGGGNTIYF. CDR3 DNA sequence: TGTGCCATTGACTGCGGGGGCGGAAACACCATATATTTT.

The V gene is TRBV6-5, the J gene TRBJ2-5; 11 nucleotides match TRBD1. Germline lookup yields CDR1 MNHEY and CDR2 SVGAGI. The junction had 8 bases not matched to a gene; V was cut back by 6 bases and J by 5 bases. The CDR3 is 15 amino acids. The CDR3 sequence: CASRPGQGAWETQYF. Written as DNA, the CDR3 is TGTGCCAGCAGACCCGGACAGGGGGCCTGGGAGACCCAGTACTTC.

The chain uses TRBV9 and TRBJ2-1; D not resolved. There are 16 residues in the CDR3. The germline V gene has CDR1 SGDLS and CDR2 YYNGEE. The V gene lost 1 base and the J gene lost 0 bases, with 11 bases spanning the gap. The CDR3 DNA follows: TGTGCCAGCAGCGTAAGTTCTGACGGCTCCTACAATGAGCAGTTCTTC. Protein sequence: CASSVSSDGSYNEQFF.